Below, 10 T cell receptor beta chains from the same sample are listed, as sequenced in a study of regulatory and conventional T cells in RAG deficiency. Repertoires were generated with immunoSEQ multiplex PCR, while TCRdb's copy carries only in-frame clones and drops some. The sample consists of fewer than 10,000 clones, 70% to 90% of them appearing once. Regulatory T cells were sorted from blood as CD4+ CD25-high CD127-low cells. These data were likewise used in another study, on regulatory T cells. That publication notes: The PCR used 52 TRBV and 13 TRBJ primers.

The sample consisted of Tregs sorted from blood. These receptors were collected from a human donor in good health.

V and J are TRBV5-4 and TRBJ1-5; no reliable D call. Trimming removed 2 bases at V and 7 bases at J, with 7 bases between. CDR1 is SGHNT, CDR2 YYREEE, per germline (reference sequence). The CDR3 length is 12 residues. CDR3 nucleotide sequence: TGTGCCAGCAGCTTCTGGGGACAGCCCCAGCATTTT. This encodes CASSFWGQPQHF.

As DNA, the CDR3 is TGTGCCAGCCGATCTTTGATCTGCAATGAGCAGTTCTTC. Its translation: CASRSLICNEQFF. J is TRBJ2-1 and V is TRBV6-6; D is ambiguous. This CDR3 contains 13 residues. Trimming left V 8 bases short and J 6 bases short, with 14 bases between. Per the germline V gene, CDR1 is MNHNY and CDR2 is SVGAGI (reference sequence).

This clone occurred a few times. CDR3 sequence reads: CASSLSGAGNEKLFF. CDR3 DNA sequence: TGTGCCAGCAGCCTATCCGGGGCGGGTAATGAAAAACTGTTTTTT. This sequence joins TRBV28 and TRBJ1-4; TRBD1 might be the D (5 bases). The CDR3 has 15 residues. CDR1 and CDR2 from the germline V gene are MDHEN and SYDVKM. V lost 6 bases to trimming and J lost 4 bases, with 15 bases between them.

About this clone itself: A read error may account for a junction end that differs from germline. The CDR3 nucleotides read TGTGCCAGCAGACCCGGGACAGGGAACGCTGAAGCTTTCTTT. Amino acid sequence: CASRPGTGNAEAFF. V and J are TRBV7-3 and TRBJ1-1, with TRBD1 matching over 9 bases. This CDR3 region has 14 residues. Germline CDR1 and CDR2: SGHTA and FQGTGA.

The V and J genes are TRBV2 and TRBJ2-2, with D possibly being TRBD2 (6 bases). The CDR3 sequence is 15 residues long. Germline V CDR1 and CDR2: SNHLY, FYNNEI. V shed 7 bases and J shed 0 bases, with 12 bases lying between them. This CDR3 is CASIREESNTGELFF. The CDR3 DNA is TGTGCCAGCATCAGGGAGGAATCGAACACCGGGGAGCTGTTTTTT.

The chain employs TRBV19 and TRBJ1-1; TRBD1 might be the D (6 bases). In germline, CDR1 is LNHDA, CDR2 SQIVND (reference sequence). This CDR3 is built from 15 residues. Trimming removed 8 bases from V and 1 base from J, with 17 bases in between. This chain's CDR3 is CASRRGGARNTEAFF. DNA of the CDR3: TGTGCCAGTCGAAGGGGGGGGGCCCGGAACACTGAAGCTTTCTTT.

The gene calls are TRBV5-1 and TRBJ1-1; D gene uncertain. Trimming took 4 bases from V and 8 from J, leaving 9 bases between them. CDR3 length: 11 amino acids. Germline CDR1 SGHRS, CDR2 YFSETQ. CDR3 coding DNA: TGCGCCAGCAGCAATACTGTAGAAGCTTTCTTT. It specifies CASSNTVEAFF. Looking up the rest from reference TRBV5-1 and TRBJ1-1 gives the full variable domain: KAGVTQTPRYLIKTRGQQVTLSCSPISGHRSVSWYQQTPGQGLQFLFEYFSETQRNKGNFPGRFSGRQFSNSRSEMNVSTLELGDSALYLCASSNTVEAFFGQGTRLTVV.

V usage is TRBV27 and J usage is TRBJ1-1; D remains unclear. V was clipped by 7 bases and J by 5 bases, with 29 bases between them. The CDR3 consists of 18 residues. The V gene's germline CDR1 is MNHEY and CDR2 SMNVEV (reference sequence). The CDR3 region has the DNA TGTGCCAGCACCCTAACGGGAGTGATCCGGCAGGTCGGAACTGAAGCTTTCTTT. This sequence encodes CASTLTGVIRQVGTEAFF.

The chain uses TRBV7-6 and TRBJ2-1; D gene uncertain. Trimming removed 2 bases from V and 8 bases from J, with 10 bases in between. The CDR3 consists of 13 residues. Germline lookup yields CDR1 SGHVS and CDR2 FNYEAQ. As DNA, the CDR3 is TGTGCCAGCAGCTTAATGGGGTCCTATGAGCAGTTCTTC. Amino acids: CASSLMGSYEQFF.

V is TRBV11-3 and J is TRBJ2-1; 14 bases fit TRBD2. With 7 bases clipped from V and 8 bases from J, the junction kept 4 bases outside the gene matches. The CDR3 covers 14 residues. Germline V CDR1 and CDR2: SGHNT, YENEEA. CDR3 in amino acids: CASNRGLAGDEQFF. The CDR3 nucleotides read TGTGCCAGCAACCGGGGACTAGCGGGAGATGAGCAGTTCTTC.